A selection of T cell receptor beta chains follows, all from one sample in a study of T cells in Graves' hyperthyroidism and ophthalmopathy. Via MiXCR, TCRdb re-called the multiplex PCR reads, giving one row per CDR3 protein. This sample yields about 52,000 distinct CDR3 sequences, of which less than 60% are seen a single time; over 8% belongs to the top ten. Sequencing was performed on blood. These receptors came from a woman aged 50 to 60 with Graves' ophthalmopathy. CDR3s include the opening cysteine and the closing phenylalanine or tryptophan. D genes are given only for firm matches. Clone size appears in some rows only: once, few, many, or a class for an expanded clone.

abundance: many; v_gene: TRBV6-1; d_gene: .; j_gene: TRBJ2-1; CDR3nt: TGTGCCAGCAGTGAAGCCTTCAGGGGCCAATACAATGAGCAGTTCTTC; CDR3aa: CASSEAFRGQYNEQFF
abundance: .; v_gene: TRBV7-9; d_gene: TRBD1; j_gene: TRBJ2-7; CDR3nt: TGTGCCAGCAGGACCGGGACAGGGTTGTACGAGCAGTACTTC; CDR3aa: CASRTGTGLYEQYF
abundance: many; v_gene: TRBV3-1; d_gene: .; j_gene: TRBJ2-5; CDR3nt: TGTGCCAGCAGCCGGGCGGTGGGGTTGACTGAGACCCAGTACTTC; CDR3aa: CASSRAVGLTETQYF
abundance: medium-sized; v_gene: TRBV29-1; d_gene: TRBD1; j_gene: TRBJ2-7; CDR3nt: TGCAGCGTCGGCGGACAGGGGAGCTCCTACGAGCAGTACTTC; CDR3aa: CSVGGQGSSYEQYF
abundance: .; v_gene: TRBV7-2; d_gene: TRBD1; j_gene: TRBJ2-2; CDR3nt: TGTGCCAGCAGCTTTCTAGGGACAGGGCTGACCGGGGAGCTGTTTTTT; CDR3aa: CASSFLGTGLTGELFF
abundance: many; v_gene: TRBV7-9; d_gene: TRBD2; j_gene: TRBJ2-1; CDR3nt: TGTGCCAGCAGCTTAGGTAGCGGGACCTACAATGAGCAGTTCTTC; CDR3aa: CASSLGSGTYNEQFF
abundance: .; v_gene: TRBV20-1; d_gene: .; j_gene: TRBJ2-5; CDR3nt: TGCAGTGCTAAGGGCGGCCAGTACTTC; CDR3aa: CSAKGGQYF
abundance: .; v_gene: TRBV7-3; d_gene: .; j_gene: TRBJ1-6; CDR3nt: .; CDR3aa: CASSFYICSARATSGGYSPLHF
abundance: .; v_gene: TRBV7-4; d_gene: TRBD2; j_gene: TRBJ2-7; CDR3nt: TGTGCCAGCAGCTTAGGGGCGTTGGGGCGGGAGGCCTCCTACGAGCAGTACTTC; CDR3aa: CASSLGALGREASYEQYF
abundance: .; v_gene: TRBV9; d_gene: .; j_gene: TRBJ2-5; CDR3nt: TGTGCCAGCAGCCTGGGGGGTGAGCCCCAGTACTTC; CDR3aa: CASSLGGEPQYF
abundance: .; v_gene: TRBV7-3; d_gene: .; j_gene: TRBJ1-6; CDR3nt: TGTGCCAGCAGCTTAACAGCTAGCACAGATAATTCACCCCTCCACTTT; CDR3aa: CASSLTASTDNSPLHF
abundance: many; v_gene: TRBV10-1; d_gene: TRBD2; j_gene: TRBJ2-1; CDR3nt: TGCGCCAGCAGGGCTAAGGTGGGGGGGGCCTACAATGAGCAGTTCTTC; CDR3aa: CASRAKVGGAYNEQFF
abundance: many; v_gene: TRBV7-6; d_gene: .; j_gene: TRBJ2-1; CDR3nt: TGTGCCAGCAGCTTAGCGGATCCGGGTACCCTGAATGAGCAGTTCTTC; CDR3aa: CASSLADPGTLNEQFF
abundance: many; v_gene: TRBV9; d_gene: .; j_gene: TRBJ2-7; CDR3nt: TGTGCCAGCAGCGTAGGTAGGAGCTCCTACGAGCAGTACTTC; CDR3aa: CASSVGRSSYEQYF
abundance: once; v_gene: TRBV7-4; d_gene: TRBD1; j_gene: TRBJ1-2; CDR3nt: TGTGCCAGCAGCTTAGCCACCGGGACAGGCCTCTATGGCTACACCTTC; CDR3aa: CASSLATGTGLYGYTF
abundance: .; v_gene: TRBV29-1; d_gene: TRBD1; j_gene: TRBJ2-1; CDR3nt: TGCAGCTCAGCCAAGACAGGGAATGAGCAGTTCTTC; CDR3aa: CSSAKTGNEQFF
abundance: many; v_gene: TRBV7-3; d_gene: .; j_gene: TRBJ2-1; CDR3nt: TGTGCCAGCAGCTTAAACCCAGTAAAAGATGAGCAGTTCTTC; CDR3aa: CASSLNPVKDEQFF
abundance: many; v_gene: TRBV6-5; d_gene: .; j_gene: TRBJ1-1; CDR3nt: TGTGCCAGCAGTTACTCGACAGCCAGGACGAACACTGAAGCTTTCTTT; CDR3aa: CASSYSTARTNTEAFF
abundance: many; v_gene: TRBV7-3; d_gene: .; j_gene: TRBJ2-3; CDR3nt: TGTGCCAGCAGCTTAGGGGGGGCGCGGGCAGATACGCAGTATTTT; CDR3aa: CASSLGGARADTQYF
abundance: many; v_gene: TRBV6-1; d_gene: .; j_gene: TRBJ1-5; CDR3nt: TGTGCCAGCAGTGAAATCGGGTACAATCAGCCCCAGCATTTT; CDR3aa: CASSEIGYNQPQHF
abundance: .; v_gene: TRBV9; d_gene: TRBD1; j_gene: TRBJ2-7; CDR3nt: TGTGCCAGCAGAGCCGGGACAGGGGGCGTCTACGAGCAGTACTTC; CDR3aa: CASRAGTGGVYEQYF
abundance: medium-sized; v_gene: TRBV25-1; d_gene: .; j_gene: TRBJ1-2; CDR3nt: TGTGCCAGCAGTGAATCCCTCGGGGGCTACACCTTC; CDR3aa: CASSESLGGYTF
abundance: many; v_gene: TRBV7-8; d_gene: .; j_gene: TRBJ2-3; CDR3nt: TGTGCCAGCAGCTTAAGACTAAAAGGCACAGATACGCAGTATTTT; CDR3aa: CASSLRLKGTDTQYF
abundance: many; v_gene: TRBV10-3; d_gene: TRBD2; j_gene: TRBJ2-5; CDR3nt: TGTGCCATCAGTGAGCGGGGGGTGGGAGAGGGAGAGACCCAGTACTTC; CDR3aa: CAISERGVGEGETQYF
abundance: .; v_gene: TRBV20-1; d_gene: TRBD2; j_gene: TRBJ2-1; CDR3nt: TGCAGTGCTCGGCCGGGACTAGCGGGGAAGTACAATGAGCAGTTCTTC; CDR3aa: CSARPGLAGKYNEQFF
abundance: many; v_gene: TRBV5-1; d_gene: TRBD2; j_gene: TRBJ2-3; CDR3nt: TGCGCCAGCAACCTAGCGGGGGACGGGGATACGCAGTATTTT; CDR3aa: CASNLAGDGDTQYF